The 32 T cell receptor beta chains listed next were all sequenced from one sample in a study of T-cell reconstitution after alpha-beta-depleted transplantation in children (dated by TCRdb to 2016 to 2018). The library was built by means of PCR. Sequencing used an Illumina HiSeq 2500. TCR library preparation used molecular barcoding, with unique molecular identifiers applied to normalize quantification of the TCRbeta repertoire. TCRdb reprocessed the public reads (quality trimming at Q25 with fastp, clone calling with MiXCR) and kept in-frame beta chains. Every distinct CDR3 protein forms one entry, paired with its most common genes and DNA. In all, the sample holds some 520,000 distinct CDR3 sequences, and approximately 29% of those were seen once. The top ten clones comprise 2% to 3% of the sample. Sequences were derived from PBMCs from the stem cell graft donor, sampled from the stem cell graft. The receptors here all came from a human donor who donated a stem cell graft to a child with aplastic anemia.

This clonotype was picked up a small number of times. The V gene is TRBV7-2, the J gene TRBJ1-2; D might be TRBD1 (6 bases). The CDR3 extends over 14 amino acids. Trimming shortened V by 5 bases and J by 4 bases, and 14 bases separated the two germline ends. Germline V lookup: CDR1 SGHTA, CDR2 FQGNSA. The CDR3 is CASSRPDSSYGYTF. CDR3 nucleotide sequence: TGTGCCAGCAGCCGACCGGACAGCTCCTATGGCTACACCTTC.

The sample holds a few counts of this clonotype. This chain uses TRBV7-9 with TRBJ2-5; no definite D call. V was shortened by 5 bases and J by 2 bases, with 6 bases between the two germline ends. CDR1 is SEHNR and CDR2 is FQNEAQ in the germline V gene (reference sequence). The CDR3 length is 12 residues. CDR3: CASSVEQETQYF. The CDR3 DNA is TGTGCCAGCAGCGTGGAGCAAGAGACCCAGTACTTC.

This clonotype was seen only a few times. This chain joins TRBV4-3 and TRBJ2-1, with a tentative D call TRBD2 (5 bases). V dropped 6 bases and J dropped 9 bases, with 12 bases sitting between them. Per the germline V gene, CDR1 is LGHNA and CDR2 is YSLEER. The CDR3 extends over 12 amino acids. CDR3 coding DNA: TGCGCCAGCAGACGCGAGGGAGCTGAGCAGTTCTTC. Translating gives CASRREGAEQFF.

Only a few counts were recorded for this clonotype. The gene calls are TRBV5-6 and TRBJ2-1; 9 positions match TRBD2. The germline V gene encodes CDR1 SGHDT and CDR2 YYEEEE. This CDR3 is built from 16 residues. J was trimmed by 4 bases and V by 5 bases; bases with no gene match: 10. CDR3 loop: CASSLLGTSSYNEQFF. CDR3 in DNA: TGTGCCAGCAGTCTGTTGGGGACTAGCTCATACAATGAGCAGTTCTTC.

The genes are TRBV5-1 and TRBJ2-3, with TRBD1 matching over 9 bases. Unmatched junction bases numbered 10, after V lost 1 base and J lost 1 base. This CDR3 is 18 amino acids long. Germline CDR1 SGHRS, CDR2 YFSETQ. The CDR3 region has the DNA TGCGCCAGCAGCTTGAATCCCATGAGGACAGGGGGCACAGATACGCAGTATTTT. It encodes CASSLNPMRTGGTDTQYF.

This clonotype has just a few counts. The J gene is TRBJ2-2, the V gene TRBV11-3, with 7 positions matching TRBD2. Germline CDR1 reads SGHNT; CDR2 reads YENEEA. Trimming cost V 5 bases and J 5 bases; bases outside gene matches: 8. The CDR3 length is 15 residues. This chain's CDR3 is CASSRTSVQTGELFF. The CDR3 bases are TGTGCCAGCAGCCGCACTAGCGTTCAGACCGGGGAGCTGTTTTTT.

This clonotype appeared a few times. CDR3 DNA sequence: TGCAGTGCTAGAGGACCCCCGGGACTAGCGGGAGGGCCTTCATCAGATACGCAGTATTTT. The encoded protein is CSARGPPGLAGGPSSDTQYF. The chain has TRBV20-1 and TRBJ2-3; 16 bases align to TRBD2. V gave up 1 base and J gave up 4 bases; unmatched junction bases: 14. Germline CDR1 is DFQATT and CDR2 is SNEGSKA (reference sequence). The CDR3 runs 20 residues.

This chain uses TRBV4-3 with TRBJ2-3; D call uncertain. Trimming took 0 bases from V and 3 from J, leaving 13 bases between them. The germline CDR1 and CDR2 sequences are LGHNA and YSLEER. The CDR3 covers 16 residues. Here the CDR3 reads CASSQDTAGSTDTQYF. The CDR3, as DNA: TGCGCCAGCAGCCAAGATACAGCAGGATCAACAGATACGCAGTATTTT.

This clonotype has more than one count but fewer than ten. The rearrangement joins TRBV10-3 to TRBJ1-5; 7 bases agree with TRBD1. V was clipped by 0 bases and J by 2 bases; unmatched bases: 13. Germline CDR1 and CDR2: ENHRY and SYGVKD. The CDR3 totals 19 residues. The CDR3 loop is CAISESTTGQWGGNQPQHF. The DNA of the CDR3 is TGTGCCATCAGTGAGTCGACAACGGGACAGTGGGGTGGCAATCAGCCCCAGCATTTT.

This clonotype was picked up a small number of times. The CDR3 loop reads CSARVYRASGNIQYF. The CDR3 region has the DNA TGCAGTGCTAGAGTCTATCGGGCTAGCGGAAACATTCAGTACTTC. The chain links TRBV20-1 to TRBJ2-4, with 7 bases matching TRBD2. The CDR3 is 15 amino acids. Germline CDR1 and CDR2: DFQATT and SNEGSKA (reference sequence). J gave up 6 bases and V 1 base, and 9 bases lay outside the gene matches.

As DNA, the CDR3 is TGTGCCAGCAGCTTAATCGCGACTAGCGGGCCCAGTGGAGATACGCAGTATTTT. Translating gives CASSLIATSGPSGDTQYF. The chain is built from TRBV7-8 and TRBJ2-3, with 10 nucleotides matching TRBD2. This CDR3 is built from 18 residues. Germline V lookup: CDR1 SGHVS, CDR2 FQNEAQ. The trim removed 2 bases at V and 5 bases at J, leaving 13 bases unmatched.

This clonotype was counted a few times. V gene TRBV27 combines with J gene TRBJ2-7; 9 bases agree with TRBD1. Per the germline V gene, CDR1 is MNHEY and CDR2 is SMNVEV (reference sequence). V shed 7 bases and J 0 bases; nucleotides not matched to a gene: 4. CDR3 length equals 14 residues. The CDR3 DNA reads as TGTGCCAGCACGTTGACAGGGGGCTCCTACGAGCAGTACTTC. Translating it yields CASTLTGGSYEQYF.

This clonotype was seen a few times. The rearrangement uses TRBV12-3 or TRBV12-4 and TRBJ2-1; TRBD2 agrees at 9 bases. V dropped 7 bases and J dropped 8; count of bases not matched to a gene: 9. The CDR3 spans 14 residues. The CDR3 spells CASTRAGGGDEQFF. The CDR3 DNA reads as TGTGCCAGCACCCGCGCGGGAGGGGGTGATGAGCAGTTCTTC.

This clonotype was found a few times. This sequence joins TRBV13 and TRBJ2-2; no reliable D call. V lost 0 bases to trimming and J lost 7 bases, with 6 bases between them. Germline V CDR1 and CDR2: PRHDT, FYEKMQ (reference sequence). This CDR3 is built from 13 residues. The CDR3 is CASSLGEVGELFF. CDR3 nucleotides: TGTGCCAGCAGCTTAGGCGAGGTCGGGGAGCTGTTTTTT.

V usage is TRBV5-1 and J usage is TRBJ1-5; D remains ambiguous. V lost 3 bases, J lost 2 bases, and 12 bases lay in between. This CDR3 contains 15 residues. Per germline, CDR1 SGHRS and CDR2 YFSETQ. The CDR3 loop reads CASSSGPLGNQPQHF. The CDR3 DNA follows: TGCGCCAGCAGCTCTGGACCTCTGGGCAATCAGCCCCAGCATTTT.

This clonotype was recorded a few times. V usage is TRBV5-1 and J usage is TRBJ2-7; D gene unclear. V lost 4 bases and J 5 bases, leaving 13 bases between the germline ends. The germline gives CDR1 SGHRS, CDR2 YFSETQ. The CDR3 is made up of 13 amino acids. The CDR3: CASSPIPGHEQYV. The CDR3, as DNA: TGCGCCAGCAGCCCCATACCGGGCCACGAGCAGTACGTC.

CDR3 protein: CASSTRAAGGNEKLFF. The CDR3 DNA reads TGTGCCAGCAGCACCCGAGCGGCAGGGGGGAACGAAAAACTGTTTTTT. This rearrangement joins TRBV7-9 to TRBJ1-4; 7 nucleotides align to TRBD1. Looked up from germline, CDR1 is SEHNR and CDR2 is FQNEAQ (reference sequence). Trimming took 5 bases from V and 8 from J; bases not matched to a gene: 14. The CDR3 has 16 amino acids.

The V call is TRBV7-9, the J call TRBJ2-3; D might be TRBD2 (6 bases). The CDR3 consists of 14 residues. With 3 bases removed from V and 6 bases from J, the gap between germline ends came to 13 bases. Germline loops: CDR1 SEHNR, CDR2 FQNEAQ (reference sequence). Written as DNA, the CDR3 is TGTGCCAGCAGCTTGTGGGACTTAGTCGATACGCAGTATTTT. As protein: CASSLWDLVDTQYF.

This chain joins TRBV9 and TRBJ2-5; D perhaps matches TRBD2 (5 bases). Trimming left V 4 bases short and J 4 bases short, with 17 bases between. The CDR3 has 15 amino acids. Germline loops: CDR1 SGDLS, CDR2 YYNGEE. The CDR3 coding sequence is TGTGCCAGCAGCCCCGGGGATACTTTCCGAGAGACCCAGTACTTC. This gives the protein CASSPGDTFRETQYF. The full variable domain, rest sourced from reference TRBV9 and TRBJ2-5, is DSGVTQTPKHLITATGQRVTLRCSPRSGDLSVYWYQQSLDQGLQFLIQYYNGEERAKGNILERFSAQQFPDLHSELNLSSLELGDSALYFCASSPGDTFRETQYFGPGTRLLVL.

This clonotype occurred a few times. The chain uses TRBV12-3 or TRBV12-4 and TRBJ1-6, with D tentatively TRBD1 (5 bases). Trimming pared 9 bases from V and 3 bases from J, leaving 12 bases between. The CDR3 length is 14 residues. CDR3 DNA sequence: TGTGCCAGTAAGGAGGGGCTCTATAATTCACCCCTCCACTTT. Encoded protein: CASKEGLYNSPLHF.

There are a few counts of this clonotype. CDR3 residues: CASSETWGPPYEQYF. CDR3 DNA: TGTGCCAGCAGTGAAACGTGGGGCCCGCCCTACGAGCAGTACTTC. The rearrangement uses TRBV6-1 and TRBJ2-7; D perhaps matches TRBD1 (5 bases). The CDR3 extends over 15 amino acids. V was pared by 2 bases and J by 2 bases, with 13 bases between. CDR1 is MNHNS, CDR2 SASEGT, per germline.

This clonotype has more than one count but fewer than ten. V and J are TRBV20-1 and TRBJ1-1, with 9 bases aligning to TRBD1. J gave up 4 bases and V 4 bases, and 4 bases lay outside the gene matches. This CDR3 contains 13 residues. The V gene's germline CDR1 is DFQATT and CDR2 SNEGSKA (reference sequence). CDR3 loop: CSATQGAITEAFF. The DNA for the CDR3 is TGCAGTGCTACACAGGGGGCGATCACTGAAGCTTTCTTT.

The chain has TRBV6-5 and TRBJ2-4; D could derive from TRBD1 or TRBD2 (5 bases each). This CDR3 is built from 15 residues. Trimming removed 3 bases from V and 6 bases from J, with 15 bases in between. From germline, CDR1 is MNHEY and CDR2 SVGAGI. CDR3 amino acids: CASSYDRDRGNIQYF. The CDR3 coding sequence is TGTGCCAGCAGTTATGACCGGGACCGTGGAAACATTCAGTACTTC.

This clonotype was seen a few times. The CDR3 DNA reads TGCAGTGCTAGAGACCTCGGGCCAGGGGGGAGCAATCAGCCCCAGCATTTT. It is translated as CSARDLGPGGSNQPQHF. V and J are TRBV20-1 and TRBJ1-5, with 7 positions matching TRBD1. Looked up from germline, CDR1 is DFQATT and CDR2 is SNEGSKA (reference sequence). The CDR3 length is 17 residues. V shed 0 bases and J 1 base; nucleotides not matched to a gene: 9.

The genes are TRBV12-3 or TRBV12-4 and TRBJ1-2; 7 nucleotides line up with TRBD1. The J segment lost 5 bases and the V segment lost 7 bases, leaving 13 bases of the junction unmatched. This CDR3 has 15 amino acids. DNA of the CDR3: TGTGCCAGCATCGTTTGGGGACAGATCCCTTATGGCTACACCTTC. This translates into CASIVWGQIPYGYTF.

This clonotype was observed a few times. The V call is TRBV20-1, the J call TRBJ2-2, with 9 nucleotides matching TRBD2. The CDR3 is 14 amino acids. Germline V gives CDR1 DFQATT, CDR2 SNEGSKA (reference sequence). V trimming: 8 bases; J trimming: 3 bases; junction bases outside the gene matches: 7. The CDR3 DNA sequence: TGCAGTTTTACCCGACTAGCGGACACCGGGGAGCTGTTTTTT. Translating gives CSFTRLADTGELFF.

A few counts support this clonotype. This chain uses TRBV28 with TRBJ1-2; 7 bases map to TRBD1. V dropped 7 bases and J dropped 4; count of bases not matched to a gene: 12. The CDR3 contains 15 residues. Looked up from germline, CDR1 is MDHEN and CDR2 is SYDVKM. CDR3 DNA: TGTGCCAGCACCAAATTAGACAGGGTCATCTATGGCTACACCTTC. Translated, it gives CASTKLDRVIYGYTF.

This chain links TRBV25-1 with TRBJ2-7; D not resolved. The CDR3 contains 14 residues. Trimming took off 4 bases at V and 2 bases at J, with 12 bases between the two ends. Germline lookup yields CDR1 MGHDK and CDR2 SYGVNS. DNA of the CDR3: TGTGCCAGCAGTGGGGGTCTGCCTACCTACGAGCAGTACTTC. This codes for CASSGGLPTYEQYF.

The chain has TRBV6-5 and TRBJ1-1; possible D gene TRBD1, 5 bases. CDR3 length: 13 amino acids. From germline, CDR1 is MNHEY and CDR2 SVGAGI. The ends were cut back, 3 bases at V and 5 bases at J, with 10 bases in the middle. The CDR3 coding sequence is TGTGCCAGCAGTTATCTGTCAGGGACTGAAGCTTTCTTT. The encoded protein is CASSYLSGTEAFF.

The rearrangement joins TRBV18 to TRBJ1-1, with D unresolved. The CDR3 contains 13 residues. Per germline, CDR1 KGHSH and CDR2 LQKENI. The germline V and J ends were trimmed by 5 bases and 1 base, with 8 bases remaining between them. The CDR3 reads CASSTTENTEAFF. CDR3 DNA sequence: TGTGCCAGCTCAACTACAGAGAACACTGAAGCTTTCTTT. The full variable domain, in which reference TRBV18 and TRBJ1-1 provide the parts outside the CDR3, is NAGVMQNPRHLVRRRGQEARLRCSPMKGHSHVYWYRQLPEEGLKFMVYLQKENIIDESGMPKERFSAEFPKEGPSILRIQQVVRGDSAAYFCASSTTENTEAFFGQGTRLTVV.

The CDR3, as DNA: TGCAGTGCTATGGCGGGCCGCCGGTACAATGAGCAGTTCTTC. It is translated as CSAMAGRRYNEQFF. This sequence joins TRBV20-1 and TRBJ2-1, with TRBD2 as a possible D gene (5 bases). The CDR3 spans 14 residues. Germline V lookup: CDR1 DFQATT, CDR2 SNEGSKA (reference sequence). V lost 4 bases, J lost 4 bases, and 14 bases lay in between.

Only a few counts were recorded for this clonotype. The V call is TRBV29-1, the J call TRBJ1-3; maybe TRBD1 (6 bases). The V and J ends lost 3 bases and 4 bases respectively, with 13 bases between them. Germline values: CDR1 SQVTM, CDR2 ANQGSEA. CDR3 length equals 14 residues. The CDR3 sequence: CSVDGGSMGNTIYF. CDR3 coding DNA: TGCAGCGTTGACGGGGGCAGCATGGGAAACACCATATATTTT. Complete variable domain (other parts from reference TRBV29-1 and TRBJ1-3): SAVISQKPSRDICQRGTSLTIQCQVDSQVTMMFWYRQQPGQSLTLIATANQGSEATYESGFVIDKFPISRPNLTFSTLTVSNMSPEDSSIYLCSVDGGSMGNTIYFGEGSWLTVV.